Detailed here is one T cell receptor beta chain. Antigen specificity is unknown. Some clones are missing from TCRdb's copy, which holds only in-frame ones; the method was immunoSEQ multiplex PCR. This repertoire shows about 160,000 clones, more than 75% found once; its top ten account for around 3%. This sample is drawn from a study of cytomegalovirus exposure and HLA in healthy donors. Overall study context: A later analysis reported the 120 or so validation repertoires used the same platform as the approximately 660 first-cohort repertoires. Notes on the study in general: The majority of TCR sequences were rare, yet some public TCRs appeared in many donors.

Input material: PBMCs. The receptor's source is a man younger than 35 in good health and CMV-seronegative.

Written as DNA, the CDR3 is TGTGCCAGCAGCCATACAGCTCACCAAGAGACCCAGTACTTC. Its translation: CASSHTAHQETQYF. The chain couples TRBV6-5 to TRBJ2-5; no definite D call. Germline CDR1 MNHEY, CDR2 SVGAGI. CDR3 length: 14 residues. Trimming shortened V by 6 bases and J by 0 bases, and 11 bases separated the two germline ends.